The rows below give T cell receptor beta chains drawn from one sample of a study of T cells in Graves' hyperthyroidism and ophthalmopathy. TCRdb reanalysed the multiplex PCR reads using MiXCR and keeps one entry per CDR3 protein. The top ten hold approximately 49% of the sample, which has some 490,000 distinct CDR3 sequences, 22% seen once. Sequenced material: blood. Source of these receptors: a woman between 65 and 79 years old with Graves' ophthalmopathy. The CDR3 runs from the conserved cysteine through the conserved F or W. D genes are given only for firm matches. Size values are once, few and many counts, or a class for expanded clones, and some rows have none.

J,size,D,V,DNA,CDR3
TRBJ2-1,few,TRBD2,TRBV19,TGTGCCAGTAGGGCACCACACACCGGGACTAGCGTGCACAATGAGCAGTTCTTC,CASRAPHTGTSVHNEQFF
TRBJ1-6,many,NA,TRBV11-3,TGTGCCAGCAGATTCAGTAATTCACCCCTCCACTTT,CASRFSNSPLHF
TRBJ2-5,few,NA,TRBV3-1,TGTGCCAGCAGCCAAGTCTTGGTCGGGAGTGGGGAGACCCAGTACTTC,CASSQVLVGSGETQYF
TRBJ1-5,few,NA,TRBV7-8,TGTGCCACCGCGGAGGGACTTTTTCAACATTTT,CATAEGLFQHF
TRBJ2-5,many,TRBD2,TRBV7-3,TGTGCCAGCAGCTTGGGCGGGAGGGCCGAGGAGACCCAGTACTTC,CASSLGGRAEETQYF
TRBJ2-5,few,NA,TRBV7-2,TGTGCCAGCACCCCGCAGGGCGGTGGAGAGACCCAGTACTTC,CASTPQGGGETQYF
TRBJ2-3,many,NA,TRBV2,TGTGCCACATCGTGGTTCGTTCGCACAGATACGCAGTATTTT,CATSWFVRTDTQYF
TRBJ2-3,many,NA,TRBV5-1,TGCGCCAGCAGCTCCCTTTCATCCGCAGATACGCAGTATTTT,CASSSLSSADTQYF
TRBJ2-1,NA,TRBD2,TRBV20-1,TGCAGTGCTAGAGTGGAGCTGGGAACTAGCGGGAGGGCCAATGAGCAGTTCTTC,CSARVELGTSGRANEQFF
TRBJ1-5,NA,NA,TRBV7-2,TGTGCCAGCAGCTTATTCGGGGAGCGTCAGCCCCAGCATTTT,CASSLFGERQPQHF
TRBJ1-1,many,NA,TRBV30,TGTGCCTGGAGGACACCCGGGATGAACACTGAAGCTTTCTTT,CAWRTPGMNTEAFF
TRBJ2-6,few,NA,TRBV10-3,TGTGCCATCAGCCAGTCTGGGGCCAACGTCCTGACTTTC,CAISQSGANVLTF
TRBJ2-5,NA,TRBD2,TRBV28,TGTGCCAGCAGTTCCTCACTAGCGGGAGGGCGGGAGACCCAGTACTTC,CASSSSLAGGRETQYF
TRBJ1-1,NA,NA,TRBV19,TGTGCCAGTAGTATCCCCGGGACAAGTACCACTGAAGCTTTCTTT,CASSIPGTSTTEAFF
TRBJ1-4,NA,NA,TRBV11-2,TGTGCCAGCAGCTTAAGTACAGGGAGTGGTGAAAAACTGTTTTTT,CASSLSTGSGEKLFF
TRBJ1-2,NA,TRBD1,TRBV30,TGTGCCGGAGGGACAGGGGGCGACACCTTC,CAGGTGGDTF
TRBJ1-6,few,NA,TRBV10-3,TGTGCCATCAGTGAGGGGATTTATAATTCACCCCTCCACTTT,CAISEGIYNSPLHF
TRBJ1-2,few,NA,TRBV28,TGTGCCAGCAGTTTAGGGGGAAATTTATTGGTTTATGGCTACACCTTC,CASSLGGNLLVYGYTF
TRBJ1-5,few,TRBD1,TRBV6-2/TRBV6-3,TGTGCCAGCAGTTACAGTCGGGGGACAGCTAGCAATCAGCCCCAGCATTTT,CASSYSRGTASNQPQHF
TRBJ1-2,many,TRBD1,TRBV7-8,TGTGCCAGCAGCTTATCCGGGACAGGGCGGGTTGGCTACACCTTC,CASSLSGTGRVGYTF
TRBJ2-1,few,NA,TRBV7-9,TGTGCCAGCAGCCGACCCCCCGGGGGCAATGAGCAGTTCTTC,CASSRPPGGNEQFF
TRBJ1-5,few,NA,TRBV7-2,TGTGCCAGCAGCTTAGCGGCAGTTCAGCCCCAGCATTTT,CASSLAAVQPQHF
TRBJ1-2,many,TRBD1,TRBV7-2,TGTGCCAGCAGTGCCGGGACAGGGGGCTATGGCTACACCTTC,CASSAGTGGYGYTF
TRBJ1-1,many,NA,TRBV2,TGTGCCACCACACAAGGGACGAACACTGAAGCTTTCTTT,CATTQGTNTEAFF
TRBJ2-1,few,NA,TRBV20-1,TGCAGTGCTAGCTTGCCAGCAGTGGTGAATGAGCAGTTCTTC,CSASLPAVVNEQFF
TRBJ1-2,NA,NA,TRBV3-1,TGTGCCAGCAGCCAAGATCTCGCGGGATATGGCTACACCTTC,CASSQDLAGYGYTF
TRBJ1-5,NA,NA,TRBV6-1,TGTGCCAGCAGCCCATTGGGGAGTGACAATCAGCCCCAGCATTTT,CASSPLGSDNQPQHF
TRBJ2-2,NA,TRBD2,TRBV24-1,TGTGCCACCAGTGCTGCGGGAGCGGGCACCGGGGAGCTGTTTTTT,CATSAAGAGTGELFF
TRBJ2-1,few,NA,TRBV6-5,TGTGCCAGCAGTTACTTGGGGGCGGAGGGGTTTGACTACAATGAGCAGTTCTTC,CASSYLGAEGFDYNEQFF
TRBJ2-5,few,NA,TRBV5-1,TGCGCCAGCAGCCCCATAGGGGGAAGGGAGACCCAGTACTTC,CASSPIGGRETQYF
TRBJ2-2,NA,NA,TRBV6-1,TGTGCCAGCAGTGTGGGACGGGCGAACACCGGGGAGCTGTTTTTT,CASSVGRANTGELFF
TRBJ1-2,few,TRBD1,TRBV18,TGTGCCAGCTCACCCGGGGACAGGGACTATGGCTACACCTTC,CASSPGDRDYGYTF
TRBJ2-1,NA,NA,TRBV5-1,TGCGCCAGCAGCGTGACCCTCAATGAGCAGTTCTTC,CASSVTLNEQFF
TRBJ2-5,few,NA,TRBV28,TGTGCCAGCAGTTTGATCCGGGACCCCGAAGAGACCCAGTACTTC,CASSLIRDPEETQYF
TRBJ1-2,NA,NA,TRBV10-3,TGTGCCATCAGTGAGTCGATGCGGGGCTCGGGCTACACCTTC,CAISESMRGSGYTF
TRBJ1-5,NA,NA,TRBV6-1,TGTGCCAGCAGGACTTCTCCAGGGGCCGGCAATCAGCCCCAGCATTTT,CASRTSPGAGNQPQHF
TRBJ1-6,NA,NA,TRBV19,TGTGCCAGTACCGGACCGGGGGGTTCACCCCTCCACTTT,CASTGPGGSPLHF
TRBJ2-7,many,TRBD2,TRBV20-1,TGCAGTGCTAGAGAGGCTAGCGGGAGTAACGAGCAGTACTTC,CSAREASGSNEQYF